This TCR beta chain emerged from a study of beta chain features in type 1 diabetes. Germline CDR1 and CDR2: SGHTA and FQGNSA. Trimming cost V 1 base and J 8 bases, with 10 bases left between them. The CDR3 is made up of 13 amino acids. Expressed TCRB transcripts got sequenced, as all isolated RNA was reverse transcribed. Mean read depth for naive, central memory and regulatory T cell samples was about 3.4 million reads. The repertoire was sequenced with immunoSEQ multiplex PCR; TCRdb's copy has only in-frame clones and lacks some. This table has almost 350,000 clones, around 19% appearing once. One heparinised draw of blood, averaging about 110 mL, came from each donor.

The receptor's source is a young woman in good health. The sample was naive CD4+ T cells from blood. J is TRBJ2-3 and V is TRBV7-2; D is uncertain. The CDR3 region is CASSLGLTLTQYF. The CDR3 DNA reads TGTGCCAGCAGCTTAGGCCTGACTCTTACGCAGTATTTT.